This TCR beta chain was retrieved from a study of T cell responses to AZD1222 COVID-19 vaccine. Study findings and constraints: Vaccine-associated CD4 TCRs ranged over spike, dominating at 160-218 and 743-854. Spike-specific TCRs gained breadth and depth after people received two AZD1222 doses. The donors showed a predominance of white British ancestry and of females, with possible underestimation of clonal diversity.

TCRdb keeps only in-frame clones here, not all; method: immunoSEQ multiplex PCR. The sample has around 19,000 clones, nearly 90% seen once; the top ten hold over 8%. Remarks on this clone: The target antigen is unknown.

With 5 bases removed from V and 3 bases from J, the gap between germline ends came to 12 bases. There are 14 residues in the CDR3. Germline V gives CDR1 SGHTS, CDR2 YDEGEE. This TCR was recovered from an adult who received the AZD1222 COVID-19 vaccine. The chain is built from TRBV5-8 and TRBJ1-5; D is uncertain. Specimen: peripheral blood, collected 28 days after the second AZD1222 dose. The CDR3 reads CASSRGLPNQPQHF. The CDR3 DNA reads as TGTGCCAGCAGTCGCGGACTACCCAATCAGCCCCAGCATTTT.